One sample yielded the 6 T cell receptor beta chains listed below, sequenced in a study of vaccination effects on CD4 cells after COVID-19. Before any sequencing was done, the ViraFEST assay used viral peptide pools to expand antigen-specific CD4+ T cells. Isolating CD4+ T cells followed around nine days of culture. According to the study, vaccine recipients showed no prior SARS-CoV-2 infection and negative nucleocapsid antibodies. No antigens are known for them. Sequencing used immunoSEQ multiplex PCR; TCRdb keeps in-frame clones, though not all of them. The sample shows 65,000 to 85,000 clones, 75% to 85% of them seen only once. Specimen: CD4+ T cells from PBMCs cultured with SARS-CoV-2 spike peptides, collected before COVID-19 vaccination. The receptors derive from a human donor who received a COVID-19 vaccine.

This rearrangement joins TRBV19 to TRBJ1-4; D may be TRBD1 (5 bases). V was shortened by 5 bases and J by 8 bases, with 12 bases between the two germline ends. Germline V gene sequence: CDR1 LNHDA, CDR2 SQIVND (reference sequence). This CDR3 is 13 amino acids long. CDR3 region: CASSVRRGEKLFF. Written as DNA, the CDR3 is TGTGCCAGTAGTGTTAGGAGGGGCGAAAAACTGTTTTTT.

The V and J genes are TRBV19 and TRBJ2-2; a weak D match, TRBD1 (5 bases). CDR1 is LNHDA, CDR2 SQIVND, per germline (reference sequence). The ends were cut back, 7 bases at V and 3 bases at J, with 15 bases in the middle. The CDR3 extends over 15 amino acids. The CDR3 DNA reads TGTGCCAGTACCGCAGGGAATTTGGACACCGGGGAGCTGTTTTTT. Its translation: CASTAGNLDTGELFF. Full variable domain (missing parts from reference TRBV19 and TRBJ2-2): DGGITQSPKYLFRKEGQNVTLSCEQNLNHDAMYWYRQDPGQGLRLIYYSQIVNDFQKGDIAEGYSVSREKKESFPLTVTSAQKNPTAFYLCASTAGNLDTGELFFGEGSRLTVL.

The chain links TRBV6-1 to TRBJ1-1, with D unresolved. The CDR3 loop spans 14 amino acids. V was shortened by 2 bases and J by 7 bases, with 14 bases between the two germline ends. Germline V gives CDR1 MNHNS, CDR2 SASEGT. The CDR3 sequence is CASSERLAPVEAFF. DNA of the CDR3: TGTGCCAGCAGTGAACGGTTGGCCCCCGTTGAAGCTTTCTTT.

CDR3 sequence: CASRFDRATEKLFF. The CDR3 nucleotides are TGTGCCAGCAGATTCGACAGGGCGACTGAAAAACTGTTTTTT. The chain is built from TRBV6-1 and TRBJ1-4; 7 positions match TRBD1. Germline V gene lookup returns CDR1 MNHNS and CDR2 SASEGT. With V trimmed by 6 bases and J by 7 bases, 8 bases remained unmatched. CDR3 length: 14 amino acids.

The chain recombines TRBV3-1 (or the pseudogene TRBV3-2) with TRBJ2-2; D perhaps matches TRBD1 (6 bases). Trimming removed 3 bases at V and 7 bases at J, with 12 bases between. CDR3 length: 14 amino acids. Germline assignment: CDR1 LGHDT and CDR2 YNNKEL (reference sequence). CDR3 in amino acids: CASSHTGIGGELFF. CDR3 nucleotide sequence: TGTGCCAGCAGCCATACAGGGATAGGCGGGGAGCTGTTTTTT.

The table lists this clone with a few counts. The genes are TRBV24-1 and TRBJ1-2; possible D gene TRBD1, 5 bases. The CDR3 length is 13 residues. Trimming stripped 5 bases from V and 6 bases from J, with 12 bases between. CDR1 is KGHDR and CDR2 is SFDVKD in the germline V gene. The CDR3 DNA sequence: TGTGCCACCAGTGGGGACGAAAGGGATGGCTACACCTTC. Translation: CATSGDERDGYTF.